The 23 T cell receptor beta chains in this list originate from one sample, sequenced in a study of blood T cell repertoires in COVID-19. TCRdb's copy holds only in-frame clones and misses some; the assay was immunoSEQ multiplex PCR. The sample has under 350,000 clones, about 86% seen once; the top ten hold about 3.6%. The sample consisted of peripheral blood. Receptors originate from a man between 18 and 35 years old with active or convalescent COVID-19.

The chain uses TRBV29-1 and TRBJ2-5; D gene uncertain. This CDR3 region has 11 residues. CDR1 is SQVTM, CDR2 ANQGSEA, per germline. Trimming pared 6 bases from V and 0 bases from J, leaving 5 bases between. In DNA form, the CDR3 reads TGCAGCGTCGAGAACCAAGAGACCCAGTACTTC. Protein: CSVENQETQYF.

The chain has TRBV5-1 and TRBJ2-1; 9 bases fit TRBD2. CDR3 size: 15 residues. After removal of 1 base from V and 7 bases from J, the junction contained 6 bases not matched to a gene. Germline V lookup: CDR1 SGHRS, CDR2 YFSETQ. The CDR3 DNA sequence: TGCGCCAGCAGCTTGATGTCTAGCGGGATTAATGAGCAGTTCTTC. Its protein product is CASSLMSSGINEQFF.

V usage is TRBV28 and J usage is TRBJ2-7; 12 bases are a match to TRBD2. Trimming cost V 4 bases and J 4 bases; bases outside gene matches: 14. The germline V gene has CDR1 MDHEN and CDR2 SYDVKM. The length of the CDR3 is 18 residues. The DNA for the CDR3 is TGTGCCAGCAGTTCCGCCCTTCCACTAGCGGGGGGATCGTACGAGCAGTACTTC. This gives the protein CASSSALPLAGGSYEQYF.

DNA of the CDR3: TGTGCCAGCAGTTCGATTATCGAGGGAGGTGGCTACACCTTC. This codes for CASSSIIEGGGYTF. V and J are TRBV6-5 and TRBJ1-2, with D unclear. This CDR3 has 14 residues. V lost 4 bases and J 7 bases, leaving 16 bases between the germline ends. CDR1 MNHEY and CDR2 SVGAGI come from the germline V gene.

The chain has TRBV6-1 and TRBJ2-4; D is ambiguous. The length of the CDR3 is 11 residues. Looked up from germline, CDR1 is MNHNS and CDR2 is SASEGT. The V gene lost 2 bases and the J gene lost 15 bases, with 11 bases spanning the gap. The CDR3 loop reads CASSETSRGYF. In DNA, the CDR3 is TGTGCCAGCAGTGAAACCAGCCGCGGGTACTTC.

The chain couples TRBV7-2 to TRBJ2-7, with TRBD2 matching over 10 bases. This CDR3 has 16 amino acids. Germline V gene data show CDR1 as SGHTA and CDR2 as FQGNSA. V was pared by 1 base and J by 2 bases, with 5 bases of the junction left unmatched. CDR3 coding DNA: TGTGCCAGCAGCTTAGAAAGCGGGGGGGCCGCCTACGAGCAGTACTTC. It translates to CASSLESGGAAYEQYF.

This chain connects TRBV4-1 to TRBJ2-7; 9 bases are shared with TRBD2. Trimming at V came to 0 bases and at J to 0 bases, leaving 9 bases not matched to a gene. Germline V CDR1 and CDR2: MGHRA, YSYEKL. The CDR3 contains 18 residues. This CDR3 is CASSQENSGGPISYEQYF. Written as DNA, the CDR3 is TGCGCCAGCAGCCAAGAGAATAGCGGGGGCCCGATCTCCTACGAGCAGTACTTC.

This clone was observed once. A much more abundant neighbour one base away suggests this may be a read error. The sample has other DNA sequences that encode this CDR3 too. The rearrangement uses TRBV7-3 and TRBJ1-1, with no clear D. Germline loops: CDR1 SGHTA, CDR2 FQGTGA. The V end was cut by 4 bases, the J end by 1 base, with 7 bases between. This CDR3 comprises 13 residues. The CDR3 coding sequence is TGTGCCAGCAGCTCCCAGGAGAACACTGAAGCTTTCTTT. Its translation: CASSSQENTEAFF.

The chain uses TRBV2 and TRBJ2-1; a possible D gene is TRBD2 (7 bases). The V end lost 8 bases, the J end lost 10 bases, and 21 bases lay between the germline ends. The CDR3 has 14 residues. The germline gives CDR1 SNHLY, CDR2 FYNNEI. In DNA form, the CDR3 reads TGTGCCAGCGTAATAGGGGGGGCCTTCCACGAGCAGTTCTTC. It encodes CASVIGGAFHEQFF.

V and J are TRBV18 and TRBJ2-3; 7 bases line up with TRBD1. The V and J ends lost 6 bases and 1 base, in that order; junction bases with no gene match: 10. Germline CDR1 and CDR2: KGHSH and LQKENI. This CDR3 is 16 amino acids long. As DNA, the CDR3 is TGTGCCAGCTCTTATGCCGGGACAGACCGCACAGATACGCAGTATTTT. This encodes CASSYAGTDRTDTQYF.

This chain uses TRBV28 with TRBJ2-7; TRBD2 matches 13 bases. Germline V gene data show CDR1 as MDHEN and CDR2 as SYDVKM. The CDR3 spans 17 residues. Trimming took 3 bases from V and 6 from J; bases not matched to a gene: 11. The CDR3 reads CASSLGLLAGGSSEQYF. CDR3 bases: TGTGCCAGCAGTTTGGGATTACTAGCGGGGGGGTCTAGCGAGCAGTACTTC.

The chain carries TRBV6-5 and TRBJ1-3, with 9 bases aligning to TRBD1. Germline V gene sequence: CDR1 MNHEY, CDR2 SVGAGI. With 6 bases clipped from V and 8 bases from J, the junction kept 2 bases outside the gene matches. The CDR3 totals 12 residues. The CDR3 spells CASRRDRDTIYF. In nucleotides, the CDR3 is TGTGCCAGCAGACGGGACAGGGACACCATATATTTT.

The V call is TRBV6-5, the J call TRBJ1-4; tentatively, D is TRBD1 (5 bases). V was cut by 6 bases and J by 12 bases, with 17 bases left in between. The CDR3 is 13 residues long. In germline, CDR1 is MNHEY, CDR2 SVGAGI. CDR3 sequence reads: CASRTVDHPELFF. The CDR3 DNA follows: TGTGCCAGCAGGACAGTTGATCACCCGGAACTGTTTTTT.

This clone was recorded at least ten times. The chain couples TRBV5-5 to TRBJ2-7, with TRBD2 as a possible D gene (5 bases). Looked up from germline, CDR1 is SGHKS and CDR2 is YYEKEE (reference sequence). The ends were cut back, 2 bases at V and 4 bases at J, with 13 bases in the middle. The CDR3 has 14 residues. CDR3 coding DNA: TGTGCCAGCAGCTTAGCGGTTATCGGGTACGAGCAGTACTTC. Its protein is CASSLAVIGYEQYF.

The chain joins TRBV6-5 to TRBJ1-2, with D possibly matching TRBD1 (5 bases). CDR3 length: 13 residues. Trimming cost V 7 bases and J 6 bases, with 15 bases left between them. Germline CDR1 and CDR2: MNHEY and SVGAGI. CDR3 sequence (DNA): TGTGCCAGCAAAGGGGAGGGATTAAATGGCTACACCTTC. Amino acids: CASKGEGLNGYTF.

The rearrangement links TRBV6-1 to TRBJ2-7, with 7 bases matching TRBD2. J was trimmed by 4 bases and V by 1 base; bases with no gene match: 7. The CDR3 contains 15 residues. Germline lookup yields CDR1 MNHNS and CDR2 SASEGT. The CDR3: CASSEVQAGRYEQYF. As DNA, the CDR3 is TGTGCCAGCAGTGAAGTTCAAGCGGGAAGATACGAGCAGTACTTC.

V is TRBV28 and J is TRBJ1-5, with unresolved D. Between the trimmed V and J ends, which lost 4 bases and 2 bases, there was a span of 9 bases. Germline V lookup: CDR1 MDHEN, CDR2 SYDVKM. The CDR3 length is 14 residues. CDR3 residues: CASSSGGRNQPQHF. CDR3 nucleotide sequence: TGTGCCAGCAGTTCAGGTGGCCGCAATCAGCCCCAGCATTTT.

The chain carries TRBV3-1 (or the pseudogene TRBV3-2) and TRBJ2-1; the D gene is possibly TRBD1 (6 bases). The length of the CDR3 is 17 residues. The germline V and J ends were trimmed by 6 bases and 2 bases, with 20 bases remaining between them. Germline-derived CDR1 and CDR2 are LGHDT and YNNKEL (reference sequence). The CDR3 reads CASRLKTARDTYNEQFF. DNA of the CDR3: TGTGCCAGCAGGCTAAAAACCGCCCGGGACACCTACAATGAGCAGTTCTTC.

The chain recombines TRBV19 with TRBJ2-1, with 8 bases fitting TRBD2. The V segment lost 6 bases and the J segment 3 bases; nucleotides outside the gene matches: 7. The CDR3 covers 15 residues. The germline V gene has CDR1 LNHDA and CDR2 SQIVND (reference sequence). The CDR3 loop reads CASRAPGTSYNEQFF. CDR3 nucleotides: TGTGCCAGTAGGGCTCCCGGGACTAGCTACAATGAGCAGTTCTTC.

This clone was counted a single time. J is TRBJ2-5 and V is TRBV9; TRBD2 matches at 7 bases. The CDR3 contains 14 residues. Germline-derived CDR1 and CDR2 are SGDLS and YYNGEE. V shed 0 bases, J shed 2 bases, and the junction held 1 base outside the gene matches. The CDR3 bases are TGTGCCAGCAGCGTAGGGGACTATCAAGAGACCCAGTACTTC. Its protein product is CASSVGDYQETQYF.

This clone was detected a few times. The chain recombines TRBV7-3 with TRBJ2-5, with 8 bases that match TRBD2. The CDR3 is made up of 15 amino acids. Germline V gives CDR1 SGHTA, CDR2 FQGTGA. J lost 4 bases, V lost 5 bases, and 9 bases had no gene match. CDR3 sequence (DNA): TGTGCCAGCAGCCCGACCGGGACTAGTGGAGAGACCCAGTACTTC. It is translated as CASSPTGTSGETQYF.

The rearrangement links TRBV11-2 to TRBJ2-1, with 11 bases aligning to TRBD2. The length of the CDR3 is 18 residues. Germline-derived CDR1 and CDR2 are SGHAT and FQNNGV. V was pared by 0 bases and J by 3 bases, with 7 bases of the junction left unmatched. CDR3 sequence reads: CASSLDSRLAGYYNEQFF. The CDR3, as DNA: TGTGCCAGCAGCTTAGATTCAAGACTAGCGGGGTACTACAATGAGCAGTTCTTC.

This rearrangement joins TRBV9 to TRBJ2-3, with D possibly being TRBD1 (7 bases). Germline V CDR1 and CDR2: SGDLS, YYNGEE. This CDR3 spans 16 amino acids. V lost 4 bases to trimming and J lost 2 bases, with 17 bases between them. The CDR3 nucleotides are TGTGCCAGCAGCCTGGGGGGACAGACGAACACAGATACGCAGTATTTT. It codes for CASSLGGQTNTDTQYF. Together with reference TRBV9 and TRBJ2-3, the CDR3 gives the full variable domain: DSGVTQTPKHLITATGQRVTLRCSPRSGDLSVYWYQQSLDQGLQFLIQYYNGEERAKGNILERFSAQQFPDLHSELNLSSLELGDSALYFCASSLGGQTNTDTQYFGPGTRLTVL.